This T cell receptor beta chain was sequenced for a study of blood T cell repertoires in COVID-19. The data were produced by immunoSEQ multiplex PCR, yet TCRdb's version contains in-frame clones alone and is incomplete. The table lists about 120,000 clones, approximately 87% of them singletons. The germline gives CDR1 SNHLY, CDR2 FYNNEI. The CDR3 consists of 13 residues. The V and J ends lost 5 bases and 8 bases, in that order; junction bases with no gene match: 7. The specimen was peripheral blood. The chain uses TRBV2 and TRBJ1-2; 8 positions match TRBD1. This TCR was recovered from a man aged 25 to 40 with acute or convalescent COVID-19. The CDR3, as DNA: TGTGCCAGCAGTCCAGGGGGCCGCTGGGGCTACACCTTC. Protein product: CASSPGGRWGYTF.